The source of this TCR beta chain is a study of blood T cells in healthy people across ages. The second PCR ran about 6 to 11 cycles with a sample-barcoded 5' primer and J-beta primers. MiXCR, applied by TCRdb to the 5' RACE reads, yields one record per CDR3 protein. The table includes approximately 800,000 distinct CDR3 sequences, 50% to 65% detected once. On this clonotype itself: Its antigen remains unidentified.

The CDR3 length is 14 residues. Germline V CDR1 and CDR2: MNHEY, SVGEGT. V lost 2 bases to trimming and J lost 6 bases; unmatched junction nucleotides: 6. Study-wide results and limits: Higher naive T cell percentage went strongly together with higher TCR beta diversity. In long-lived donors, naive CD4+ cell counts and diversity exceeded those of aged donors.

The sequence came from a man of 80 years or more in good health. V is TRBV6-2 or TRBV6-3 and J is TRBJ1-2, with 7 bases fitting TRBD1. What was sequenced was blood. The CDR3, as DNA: TGTGCCAGCAGTTACAACAGGGGAGTGGATGGCTACACCTTC. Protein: CASSYNRGVDGYTF.